Each of the 20 T cell receptor beta chains below was sequenced from the same sample in a study of cytomegalovirus exposure and HLA in healthy donors. Method: immunoSEQ multiplex PCR; TCRdb's copy keeps in-frame clones and lacks some. The sample records around 230,000 clones, 70% to 90% being singletons. The specimen was PBMCs. The receptors derive from a woman aged 25-40 years in good health and CMV-seropositive.

This chain joins TRBV28 and TRBJ2-7; 7 bases match TRBD2. Germline values: CDR1 MDHEN, CDR2 SYDVKM. V lost 4 bases and J lost 4; bases outside the gene matches: 4. This CDR3 has 13 residues. The CDR3 loop reads CASSWAGEYEQYF. CDR3 bases: TGTGCCAGCAGTTGGGCGGGAGAGTACGAGCAGTACTTC.

The chain has TRBV2 and TRBJ2-2; TRBD2 matches 16 bases. Trimming took 5 bases from V and 6 from J; bases not matched to a gene: 3. The CDR3 sequence is 16 residues long. CDR1 is SNHLY and CDR2 is FYNNEI in the germline V gene. The CDR3 coding sequence is TGTGCCAGCAGTACGGGACTAGCGGGAGGGCCCGGGGAGCTGTTTTTT. Protein: CASSTGLAGGPGELFF.

The V call is TRBV7-9, the J call TRBJ2-1; D remains ambiguous. Germline V gene data show CDR1 as SEHNR and CDR2 as FQNEAQ (reference sequence). V lost 2 bases, J lost 0 bases, and 11 bases lay in between. This CDR3 has 16 residues. CDR3 loop: CASSLISTGSYNEQFF. The CDR3 DNA follows: TGTGCCAGCAGCTTAATCTCCACCGGCTCCTACAATGAGCAGTTCTTC.

This clone was picked up one time. The chain links TRBV7-6 to TRBJ2-3; D might be TRBD2 (7 bases). The CDR3 length is 14 residues. Germline CDR1 is SGHVS and CDR2 is FNYEAQ. The V gene lost 3 bases and the J gene lost 1 base, with 8 bases spanning the gap. The CDR3 bases are TGTGCCAGCAGCTTGGGGGGGCGCACAGATACGCAGTATTTT. This codes for CASSLGGRTDTQYF.

The rearrangement links TRBV30 to TRBJ2-1, with a tentative D call TRBD2 (5 bases). Deletions cut 5 bases from V and 6 bases from J, with 11 bases between. The CDR3 has 12 amino acids. Germline loops: CDR1 GTSNPN, CDR2 SVGIG (reference sequence). In DNA form, the CDR3 reads TGTGCCTGGGGGCAGAGGGCCAATGAGCAGTTCTTC. It translates to CAWGQRANEQFF.

This clone was detected a few times. CDR3 sequence reads: CASRAGASYEQYF. The CDR3 coding sequence is TGTGCCAGCAGGGCAGGGGCCTCCTACGAGCAGTACTTC. The rearrangement links TRBV27 to TRBJ2-7; perhaps TRBD1 as D (6 bases). CDR3 length: 13 residues. Per germline, CDR1 MNHEY and CDR2 SMNVEV (reference sequence). Deletions cut 6 bases from V and 0 bases from J, with 9 bases between.

V is TRBV30 and J is TRBJ1-2; TRBD1 is a possible D gene (5 bases). CDR1 is GTSNPN and CDR2 is SVGIG in the germline V gene (reference sequence). The CDR3 has 14 residues. Trimming pared 4 bases from V and 5 bases from J, leaving 17 bases between. The CDR3 region is CAWKVGTQGYGYTF. The CDR3 coding sequence is TGTGCCTGGAAGGTGGGGACTCAGGGATATGGCTACACCTTC.

This sequence joins TRBV2 and TRBJ2-3; D uncertain. The CDR3 loop spans 12 amino acids. The V gene lost 6 bases and the J gene lost 2 bases, with 6 bases spanning the gap. CDR1 and CDR2 (germline): SNHLY, FYNNEI. The CDR3 DNA is TGTGCCAGCAGCCAGTACACAGATACGCAGTATTTT. Protein: CASSQYTDTQYF.

This clone has only a few counts. One junction end does not reproduce the germline sequence, and a read error may be involved. This chain joins TRBV6-1 and TRBJ2-7; 8 positions match TRBD1. The CDR3 covers 13 residues. Germline values: CDR1 MNHNS, CDR2 SASEGT. The CDR3 loop is CASSVDRGERPHF. The DNA of the CDR3 is TGTGCCAGCAGTGTCGACAGGGGAGAAAGGCCGCACTTC.

The chain links TRBV27 to TRBJ2-3; 13 positions match TRBD2. Germline loops: CDR1 MNHEY, CDR2 SMNVEV (reference sequence). The CDR3 is 18 amino acids. Trimming took 2 bases from V and 5 from J; bases not matched to a gene: 10. The CDR3 spells CASSLRTTSGRALDTQYF. The CDR3 DNA is TGTGCCAGCAGTTTACGAACTACTAGCGGGAGGGCCCTAGATACGCAGTATTTT.

The chain is built from TRBV11-2 and TRBJ1-2; D is unresolved. The CDR3 is 16 amino acids. Trimming left V 6 bases short and J 8 bases short, with 25 bases between. Germline values: CDR1 SGHAT, CDR2 FQNNGV. The CDR3 DNA reads TGTGCCAGCAGACCACTCATGAGGGCCTCCATCCGCGGCTACACCTTC. Translated: CASRPLMRASIRGYTF.

Many counts were recorded for this clone. The rearrangement uses TRBV4-1 and TRBJ1-5, with D unresolved. The CDR3 is made up of 16 amino acids. Germline V gene sequence: CDR1 MGHRA, CDR2 YSYEKL. V shed 0 bases and J shed 3 bases, with 12 bases lying between them. The CDR3 region is CASSQDDGGPNQPQHF. The CDR3 nucleotides are TGCGCCAGCAGCCAAGATGACGGCGGTCCCAATCAGCCCCAGCATTTT.

The gene calls are TRBV5-1 and TRBJ2-7; the match to TRBD2 covers 9 bases. CDR1 is SGHRS and CDR2 is YFSETQ in the germline V gene. Trimming removed 0 bases from V and 6 bases from J; junction bases left unmatched: 4. This CDR3 is built from 14 residues. The CDR3 DNA reads as TGCGCCAGCAGCTTGGCCGGGACTAGCAGCGAGCAGTACTTC. Protein product: CASSLAGTSSEQYF.

V gene TRBV27 combines with J gene TRBJ1-5; D gene uncertain. The CDR3 covers 13 residues. Looked up from germline, CDR1 is MNHEY and CDR2 is SMNVEV (reference sequence). Trimming shortened V by 3 bases and J by 11 bases, and 14 bases separated the two germline ends. CDR3 sequence (DNA): TGTGCCAGCAGTTTTGAATCGGGGAAAACCCAGCATTTT. Translated: CASSFESGKTQHF.

In this sample, this clone turned up once. J is TRBJ2-2 and V is TRBV7-3; D gene unclear. Germline lookup yields CDR1 SGHTA and CDR2 FQGTGA. V lost 4 bases and J lost 5, with 5 bases in between. The CDR3 has 12 amino acids. CDR3 region: CASSSSTGELFF. The CDR3 bases are TGTGCCAGCAGCTCGTCGACCGGGGAGCTGTTTTTT.

J is TRBJ2-2 and V is TRBV5-1, with D possibly being TRBD2 (6 bases). V lost 7 bases and J lost 4, with 17 bases in between. Looked up from germline, CDR1 is SGHRS and CDR2 is YFSETQ. The CDR3 contains 15 residues. In DNA, the CDR3 is TGCGCCAGCCAAAACGGGAGATCGGGCACCGGGGAGCTGTTTTTT. Translation: CASQNGRSGTGELFF.

The genes are TRBV25-1 and TRBJ2-7, with 13 bases fitting TRBD2. This CDR3 has 14 amino acids. The V gene's germline CDR1 is MGHDK and CDR2 SYGVNS. After removal of 4 bases from V and 6 bases from J, the junction contained 3 bases not matched to a gene. Written as DNA, the CDR3 is TGTGCCAGCAGTGGGACTAGCGGGAGTAGCGAGCAGTACTTC. This encodes CASSGTSGSSEQYF.

The V and J genes are TRBV18 and TRBJ2-2; D is perhaps TRBD1 (6 bases). Trimming took 2 bases from V and 4 from J, leaving 11 bases between them. Per the germline V gene, CDR1 is KGHSH and CDR2 is LQKENI. CDR3 size: 15 residues. The CDR3 is CASSPTGSGTGELFF. DNA of the CDR3: TGTGCCAGCTCACCAACAGGGTCGGGCACCGGGGAGCTGTTTTTT.

The genes are TRBV18 and TRBJ2-7; D is uncertain. Trimming took off 3 bases at V and 4 bases at J, with 13 bases between the two ends. From germline, CDR1 is KGHSH and CDR2 LQKENI. The CDR3 contains 14 residues. The CDR3 nucleotides read TGTGCCAGCTCACCCCTACTCAACAGTTACGAGCAGTACTTC. Translating gives CASSPLLNSYEQYF.

The J gene is TRBJ2-1, the V gene TRBV7-9; D is perhaps TRBD2 (5 bases). Trimming left V 5 bases short and J 2 bases short, with 22 bases between. Germline V lookup: CDR1 SEHNR, CDR2 FQNEAQ (reference sequence). The CDR3 has 18 residues. CDR3 nucleotides: TGTGCCAGCAGCCCCTTAGGGTTTGGGGAGTTGACCTACAATGAGCAGTTCTTC. Translating gives CASSPLGFGELTYNEQFF.